A single sample gave rise to the 21 T cell receptor beta chains below, sequenced in a study of blood T cell repertoires in COVID-19. Sequencing used immunoSEQ multiplex PCR; TCRdb keeps in-frame clones, though not all of them. The sample has around 190,000 clones; 86% are singletons. The sample consisted of peripheral blood. The receptors here all came from a man aged 50-60 years with active or convalescent COVID-19.

This clone was observed a single time. V is TRBV20-1 and J is TRBJ2-1; the D is unclear. Germline-derived CDR1 and CDR2 are DFQATT and SNEGSKA (reference sequence). The CDR3 is 11 residues long. V lost 4 bases and J 3 bases, leaving 4 bases between the germline ends. This chain's CDR3 is CSANIYNEQFF. In DNA form, the CDR3 reads TGCAGTGCTAATATCTACAATGAGCAGTTCTTC.

V gene TRBV19 combines with J gene TRBJ1-5; TRBD1 matches 7 bases. After removal of 2 bases from V and 2 bases from J, the junction contained 6 bases not matched to a gene. The germline V gene encodes CDR1 LNHDA and CDR2 SQIVND (reference sequence). The CDR3 has 16 amino acids. The CDR3 DNA reads as TGTGCCAGTAGTATAAAGACAGGGTATGGCAATCAGCCCCAGCATTTT. It is translated as CASSIKTGYGNQPQHF.

The chain couples TRBV5-4 to TRBJ2-5; D might be TRBD1 (6 bases). Trimming shortened V by 5 bases and J by 4 bases, and 12 bases separated the two germline ends. Germline CDR1 and CDR2: SGHNT and YYREEE (reference sequence). This CDR3 is built from 13 residues. CDR3 in amino acids: CASSSGVSETQYF. CDR3 DNA: TGTGCCAGCAGTTCAGGGGTTTCAGAGACCCAGTACTTC.

This chain joins TRBV18 and TRBJ2-7; TRBD2 agrees at 12 bases. Germline CDR1 reads KGHSH; CDR2 reads LQKENI. With V trimmed by 6 bases and J by 6 bases, 6 bases remained unmatched. The CDR3 has 14 residues. The CDR3 DNA sequence: TGTGCCAGCTCGCAACTAGCGGGGGGAGGCGAGCAGTACTTC. This codes for CASSQLAGGGEQYF.

This clone was detected only once. The genes are TRBV6-1 and TRBJ2-3; 9 bases map to TRBD1. Germline loops: CDR1 MNHNS, CDR2 SASEGT. The CDR3 has 16 residues. Germline trimming cut 0 bases from V and 6 bases from J; bases unmatched to any gene: 7. CDR3 amino acids: CASSEARDRDYDTQYF. The CDR3 DNA reads as TGTGCCAGCAGTGAAGCGCGGGACAGGGACTACGATACGCAGTATTTT.

The rearrangement uses TRBV9 and TRBJ2-1; 14 bases fit TRBD2. Germline V gives CDR1 SGDLS, CDR2 YYNGEE. This CDR3 spans 15 amino acids. V was pared by 0 bases and J by 9 bases, with 2 bases of the junction left unmatched. CDR3 nucleotides: TGTGCCAGCAGCGTAGAGGGACTAGCGGGAGTTGAGCAGTTCTTC. Translating it yields CASSVEGLAGVEQFF.

CDR3 sequence reads: CASSISRANYGYTF. The DNA for the CDR3 is TGTGCCAGCAGCATAAGTAGAGCTAACTATGGCTACACCTTC. The V call is TRBV2, the J call TRBJ1-2; D is unclear. Trimming pared 6 bases from V and 0 bases from J, leaving 11 bases between. The CDR3 extends over 14 amino acids. The V gene's germline CDR1 is SNHLY and CDR2 FYNNEI.

V is TRBV6-5 and J is TRBJ2-2, with D possibly being TRBD1 (5 bases). Germline values: CDR1 MNHEY, CDR2 SVGAGI. V lost 4 bases and J lost 0, with 6 bases in between. This CDR3 is built from 14 residues. CDR3 sequence reads: CASSSTANTGELFF. The CDR3 DNA is TGTGCCAGCAGTTCGACAGCGAACACCGGGGAGCTGTTTTTT.

The chain is built from TRBV28 and TRBJ2-3; 7 nucleotides line up with TRBD1. The V and J ends lost 3 bases and 2 bases, in that order; junction bases with no gene match: 8. Germline values: CDR1 MDHEN, CDR2 SYDVKM. The CDR3 loop spans 16 amino acids. CDR3 region: CASSFGGRGHTDTQYF. The CDR3 nucleotides are TGTGCCAGCAGTTTTGGGGGAAGGGGGCACACAGATACGCAGTATTTT.

The chain combines TRBV27 with TRBJ1-2; D is possibly TRBD1 (5 bases). This CDR3 has 13 residues. Between the trimmed V and J ends, which lost 7 bases and 4 bases, there was a span of 13 bases. CDR1 MNHEY and CDR2 SMNVEV come from the germline V gene (reference sequence). CDR3 sequence (DNA): TGTGCCAGCACCAGCCCAGGGTTCTATGGCTACACCTTC. This gives the protein CASTSPGFYGYTF.

This clone was recorded once. J is TRBJ2-7 and V is TRBV28, with a weak D call TRBD1 (6 bases). V dropped 6 bases and J dropped 4 bases, with 7 bases sitting between them. This CDR3 has 11 amino acids. CDR1 is MDHEN, CDR2 SYDVKM, per germline. In nucleotides, the CDR3 is TGTGCCAGCAGCCAGGGGTACGAGCAGTACTTC. This encodes CASSQGYEQYF.

In its sample, this clone was seen a few times. The chain links TRBV28 to TRBJ1-5, with D hard to call. The CDR3 runs to 14 residues. CDR1 is MDHEN, CDR2 SYDVKM, per germline. Trimming stripped 5 bases from V and 0 bases from J, with 8 bases between. DNA for the CDR3: TGTGCCAGCAGTCGAGAATATAGCAATCAGCCCCAGCATTTT. Translation: CASSREYSNQPQHF.

The CDR3 nucleotides read TGTGCCAGCAGCTTAAATTTCGGAGCGGGGGGTGTAGATACGCAGTATTTT. Protein product: CASSLNFGAGGVDTQYF. The chain recombines TRBV7-2 with TRBJ2-3; 9 nucleotides align to TRBD2. Germline loops: CDR1 SGHTA, CDR2 FQGNSA. V lost 2 bases and J lost 5; bases outside the gene matches: 11. CDR3 length: 17 residues.

This chain uses TRBV5-6 with TRBJ1-3, with 8 positions matching TRBD1. The CDR3 contains 15 residues. Germline CDR1 and CDR2: SGHDT and YYEEEE. V trimming: 4 bases; J trimming: 5 bases; junction bases outside the gene matches: 8. The CDR3 region has the DNA TGTGCCAGCAGCATAGGACAGGGTCTCAGAAACACCATATATTTT. Translation: CASSIGQGLRNTIYF.

This chain uses TRBV28 with TRBJ1-5; a weak D match, TRBD1 (5 bases). In germline, CDR1 is MDHEN, CDR2 SYDVKM. V lost 8 bases and J lost 0, with 20 bases in between. The CDR3 has 17 residues. The CDR3: CASHPGMGRYSNQPQHF. The CDR3 nucleotides read TGTGCCAGCCACCCAGGGATGGGTCGATATAGCAATCAGCCCCAGCATTTT.

The V call is TRBV7-2, the J call TRBJ2-5; 8 bases fit TRBD1. This CDR3 is built from 13 residues. The germline CDR1 and CDR2 sequences are SGHTA and FQGNSA. The J segment lost 13 bases and the V segment lost 0 bases, leaving 7 bases of the junction unmatched. The CDR3 DNA reads as TGTGCCAGCAGCTTAGCGCGTCAGACAGGGGTGTACTTC. Its translation: CASSLARQTGVYF.

This rearrangement joins TRBV7-3 to TRBJ2-1; D ambiguous. Trimming took off 2 bases at V and 4 bases at J, with 9 bases between the two ends. Germline loops: CDR1 SGHTA, CDR2 FQGTGA. The CDR3 spans 14 residues. CDR3 amino acids: CASSLSQRYNEQFF. Written as DNA, the CDR3 is TGTGCCAGCAGCTTATCGCAGCGATACAATGAGCAGTTCTTC. Filled out from reference TRBV7-3 and TRBJ2-1, the complete variable domain reads GAGVSQTPSNKVTEKGKYVELRCDPISGHTALYWYRQSLGQGPEFLIYFQGTGAADDSGLPNDRFFAVRPEGSVSTLKIQRTERGDSAVYLCASSLSQRYNEQFFGPGTRLTVL.

The V gene is TRBV28, the J gene TRBJ2-2; D is uncertain. Trimming took off 5 bases at V and 1 base at J, with 14 bases between the two ends. In germline, CDR1 is MDHEN, CDR2 SYDVKM. CDR3 length: 16 amino acids. CDR3 sequence reads: CASSLQHSLNTGELFF. The CDR3 bases are TGTGCCAGCAGTCTTCAACATAGCTTGAACACCGGGGAGCTGTTTTTT. The variable domain in full, completed from reference TRBV28 and TRBJ2-2, reads DVKVTQSSRYLVKRTGEKVFLECVQDMDHENMFWYRQDPGLGLRLIYFSYDVKMKEKGDIPEGYSVSREKKERFSLILESASTNQTSMYLCASSLQHSLNTGELFFGEGSRLTVL.

This chain joins TRBV7-2 and TRBJ2-3; D might be TRBD1 (6 bases). Germline V gene data show CDR1 as SGHTA and CDR2 as FQGNSA. The V and J ends lost 5 bases and 0 bases respectively, with 18 bases between them. The CDR3 sequence is 17 residues long. CDR3 DNA sequence: TGTGCCAGCAGCCACAACCCACAGGGCCCTAGCACAGATACGCAGTATTTT. Translated, it gives CASSHNPQGPSTDTQYF.

The chain joins TRBV20-1 to TRBJ2-3, with D possibly TRBD2 on 6 matching bases. Germline V gene sequence: CDR1 DFQATT, CDR2 SNEGSKA (reference sequence). The CDR3 has 11 amino acids. CDR3: CSPMEGDTQYF. In DNA, the CDR3 is TGCAGCCCCATGGAGGGGGATACGCAGTATTTT.

The rearrangement links TRBV29-1 to TRBJ1-1; no reliable D call. CDR3 length equals 12 residues. Germline V gene sequence: CDR1 SQVTM, CDR2 ANQGSEA. V gave up 3 bases and J gave up 11 bases, with 16 bases separating them. CDR3 nucleotides: TGCAGCGTTGATGCGGGGTTGGGAGACGCTTTCTTT. Encoded protein: CSVDAGLGDAFF.